This TCR beta chain was retrieved from a study of human T cells and chemical hapten exposure. About the research overall: Patients' scalps got diphenylcyclopropenone weekly throughout the approximately 25-week study. The patients were mostly female; they had alopecia areata, totalis or universalis.

Time point meaning: patch test 2, 6 weeks after DPC sensitization. Specified treatment: therapeutic diphenylcyclopropenone sensitization with weekly scalp DPC. The sample holds a few counts of this clonotype. What it binds is unknown. General study points: Against controls, expanded TCRs gave rise to significantly more large CDR3 similarity clusters. As the donors had alopecia, their immune response may differ from healthy people's.

TCRdb reprocessed the RACE reads with MiXCR, giving one entry per CDR3 protein. The top ten hold less than 6.5% of the sample, which has a few hundred thousand distinct CDR3 sequences, about 6.3% seen once. The material sequenced was whole blood, taken in connection with sensitization to the hapten diphenylcyclopropenone (DPC). This receptor was taken from a young woman with alopecia areata. Some clones in this sample may be carry-over from other donors' samples.

DNA for the CDR3: TGTGCCAGCAGCAACGGGGGAGACACTGAAGCTTTCTTT. Translating it yields CASSNGGDTEAFF. This chain joins TRBV21-1 and TRBJ1-1; TRBD1 is the table's D call, not checked against the DNA. TRBV21-1 is listed as a pseudogene. The CDR3 length is 13 residues.